These 24 T cell receptor beta chains were all obtained from the same sample, sequenced in a study of vaccination effects on CD4 cells after COVID-19. Profiled with immunoSEQ multiplex PCR; TCRdb holds only in-frame clones, not every one. The table records 40,000 or so clones, approximately 77% of them present only once. No antigen is known for these receptors. After around 10 days in culture, the CD4+ T cells were isolated. Vaccine administered to participants consisted of two doses of either BNT162b2 or mRNA-1273. The sequencing used CD4+ T cells from PBMCs cultured without peptide, collected after COVID-19 vaccination. The receptors derive from a human donor who received a COVID-19 vaccine.

V is TRBV27 and J is TRBJ1-6; D may be TRBD1 (5 bases). Trimming stripped 2 bases from V and 6 bases from J, with 11 bases between. The V gene's germline CDR1 is MNHEY and CDR2 SMNVEV (reference sequence). The CDR3 has 15 residues. CDR3 bases: TGTGCCAGCAGTTTAAGCCAGGGAGGTAATTCACCCCTCCACTTT. Its translation is CASSLSQGGNSPLHF.

This chain uses TRBV13 with TRBJ1-1; D gene uncertain. This CDR3 is built from 12 residues. Germline V CDR1 and CDR2: PRHDT, FYEKMQ (reference sequence). V was pared by 6 bases and J by 5 bases, with 10 bases between. The CDR3 protein is CASSLYGTEAFF. In DNA, the CDR3 is TGTGCCAGCAGTCTCTACGGGACTGAAGCTTTCTTT.

The genes are TRBV6-2 or TRBV6-3 and TRBJ2-7; tentative D call: TRBD2 (5 bases). Germline assignment: CDR1 MNHEY and CDR2 SVGEGT. The V and J ends lost 0 bases and 2 bases respectively, with 8 bases between them. CDR3 size: 14 residues. CDR3 region: CASSYSDWTYEQYF. The CDR3 DNA sequence: TGTGCCAGCAGTTACTCGGACTGGACCTACGAGCAGTACTTC.

This chain joins TRBV24-1 and TRBJ2-1; D is possibly TRBD2 (6 bases). The germline V and J ends were trimmed by 4 bases and 13 bases, with 16 bases remaining between them. This CDR3 region has 13 residues. In germline, CDR1 is KGHDR, CDR2 SFDVKD. The CDR3 loop is CATSDSDRDFQFF. The DNA for the CDR3 is TGTGCCACCAGTGACTCGGACCGGGACTTTCAGTTCTTC.

The chain is built from TRBV9 and TRBJ1-1; D is unclear. The CDR3 extends over 12 amino acids. With 0 bases removed from V and 8 bases from J, the gap between germline ends came to 8 bases. Looked up from germline, CDR1 is SGDLS and CDR2 is YYNGEE. CDR3 sequence (DNA): TGTGCCAGCAGCGTAGAGAAGACGGAAGCTTTCTTT. Residues: CASSVEKTEAFF.

The rearrangement joins TRBV6-1 to TRBJ1-2, with D possibly matching TRBD1 (6 bases). Germline CDR1 and CDR2: MNHNS and SASEGT. This CDR3 has 16 amino acids. V was clipped by 2 bases and J by 4 bases, with 17 bases between them. This chain's CDR3 is CASSESGGRGGYGYTF. The CDR3 nucleotides are TGTGCCAGCAGTGAAAGCGGGGGCAGGGGTGGCTATGGCTACACCTTC.

The chain employs TRBV3-1 (or the pseudogene TRBV3-2) and TRBJ2-1; D is unclear. Trimming took 4 bases from V and 7 from J, leaving 14 bases between them. The CDR3 sequence is 14 residues long. Germline CDR1 reads LGHDT; CDR2 reads YNNKEL (reference sequence). CDR3 sequence: CASSPRGATNEQFF. In DNA, the CDR3 is TGTGCCAGCAGCCCCCGTGGAGCGACGAATGAGCAGTTCTTC.

The rearrangement joins TRBV6-5 to TRBJ2-6; no clear D. Germline loops: CDR1 MNHEY, CDR2 SVGAGI. V was shortened by 7 bases and J by 2 bases, with 9 bases between the two germline ends. The CDR3 has 14 amino acids. CDR3 sequence (DNA): TGTGCCAGCAATATAGAAACTGGGGCCAACGTCCTGACTTTC. Residues: CASNIETGANVLTF.

The chain carries TRBV11-2 and TRBJ1-4; 9 bases align to TRBD1. The CDR3 is 15 amino acids. Losses at the gene ends were 5 bases for V and 6 bases for J; bases not matched to a gene: 7. CDR1 is SGHAT, CDR2 FQNNGV, per germline. The DNA of the CDR3 is TGTGCCAGCAGCCGGAGGACAGGGGTCGATGAAAAACTGTTTTTT. This translates into CASSRRTGVDEKLFF.

This clone came up a few times. J is TRBJ2-2 and V is TRBV2; 9 bases fit TRBD1. V dropped 6 bases and J dropped 5; count of bases not matched to a gene: 7. CDR3 size: 15 residues. In germline, CDR1 is SNHLY, CDR2 FYNNEI. CDR3 DNA sequence: TGTGCCAGCAGGAAGGACAGGGGATGGACCGGGGAGCTGTTTTTT. Translating gives CASRKDRGWTGELFF.

This clone was counted only a few times. The chain combines TRBV6-6 with TRBJ1-1; 8 nucleotides agree with TRBD1. This CDR3 region has 13 residues. V lost 6 bases to trimming and J lost 8 bases; unmatched junction nucleotides: 8. CDR1 is MNHNY and CDR2 is SVGAGI in the germline V gene (reference sequence). CDR3 sequence: CASSPSDRAEAFF. CDR3 sequence (DNA): TGTGCCAGCAGCCCATCGGACAGGGCCGAAGCTTTCTTT.

The genes are TRBV2 and TRBJ2-5; TRBD2 is a possible D gene (5 bases). Germline CDR1 reads SNHLY; CDR2 reads FYNNEI. Trimming removed 8 bases at V and 5 bases at J, with 15 bases between. CDR3 length: 13 residues. The chain's CDR3 is CASWIANGETQYF. The CDR3 region has the DNA TGTGCCAGCTGGATAGCGAACGGCGAGACCCAGTACTTC.

This rearrangement joins TRBV6-5 to TRBJ1-2, with unresolved D. The germline V gene has CDR1 MNHEY and CDR2 SVGAGI. V lost 3 bases, J lost 5 bases, and 10 bases lay in between. The CDR3 has 13 amino acids. This CDR3 is CASSYNYMYGYTF. CDR3 in DNA: TGTGCCAGCAGTTATAATTATATGTATGGCTACACCTTC.

Only a few counts were recorded for this clone. The chain carries TRBV11-2 and TRBJ2-2, with D tentatively TRBD2 (5 bases). The CDR3 loop spans 17 amino acids. V was clipped by 2 bases and J by 1 base, with 14 bases between them. From germline, CDR1 is SGHAT and CDR2 FQNNGV. DNA of the CDR3: TGTGCCAGCAGCTTATCCGGAGTGGCGGGGAACACCGGGGAGCTGTTTTTT. Its protein product is CASSLSGVAGNTGELFF.

This chain links TRBV13 with TRBJ2-3; D call uncertain. There are 13 residues in the CDR3. V was shortened by 3 bases and J by 1 base, with 5 bases between the two germline ends. Germline-derived CDR1 and CDR2 are PRHDT and FYEKMQ (reference sequence). DNA for the CDR3: TGTGCCAGCAGCTTTAGACGCACAGATACGCAGTATTTT. This codes for CASSFRRTDTQYF.

V gene TRBV6-4 combines with J gene TRBJ1-4, with 7 nucleotides matching TRBD1. The V segment lost 10 bases and the J segment 0 bases; nucleotides outside the gene matches: 14. Looked up from germline, CDR1 is MRHNA and CDR2 is SNTAGT. CDR3 length: 17 residues. CDR3 amino acids: CAIQTRDRDSTNEKLFF. In DNA form, the CDR3 reads TGTGCCATCCAGACCCGGGACAGAGATTCAACTAATGAAAAACTGTTTTTT.

J is TRBJ2-1 and V is TRBV5-1; 9 bases are shared with TRBD1. Germline trimming cut 4 bases from V and 5 bases from J; bases unmatched to any gene: 10. CDR3 size: 16 residues. Germline loops: CDR1 SGHRS, CDR2 YFSETQ. CDR3 in DNA: TGCGCCAGCAGCCTGACATCAACAGGGGGCCACAATGAGCAGTTCTTC. It encodes CASSLTSTGGHNEQFF. Variable domain in full (rest from reference TRBV5-1 and TRBJ2-1): KAGVTQTPRYLIKTRGQQVTLSCSPISGHRSVSWYQQTPGQGLQFLFEYFSETQRNKGNFPGRFSGRQFSNSRSEMNVSTLELGDSALYLCASSLTSTGGHNEQFFGPGTRLTVL.

The genes are TRBV3-1 (or the pseudogene TRBV3-2) and TRBJ1-2; D gene uncertain. This CDR3 comprises 13 residues. V was pared by 0 bases and J by 5 bases, with 7 bases between. Germline V CDR1 and CDR2: LGHDT, YNNKEL (reference sequence). CDR3 sequence: CASSQEAGYGYTF. CDR3 DNA: TGTGCCAGCAGCCAAGAGGCGGGGTATGGCTACACCTTC.

The V gene is TRBV5-1, the J gene TRBJ2-2; no reliable D call. Per germline, CDR1 SGHRS and CDR2 YFSETQ. V was clipped by 2 bases and J by 5 bases, with 13 bases between them. The CDR3 spans 15 residues. Written as DNA, the CDR3 is TGCGCCAGCAGCTTCTTCGGCTCCGGGACCGGGGAGCTGTTTTTT. Translation gives CASSFFGSGTGELFF.

This chain connects TRBV2 to TRBJ1-5, with 9 bases aligning to TRBD1. The CDR3 has 15 residues. CDR1 is SNHLY and CDR2 is FYNNEI in the germline V gene. The V and J ends lost 5 bases and 6 bases, in that order; junction bases with no gene match: 8. CDR3 protein: CASSRDRVLGQPQHF. The DNA for the CDR3 is TGTGCCAGCAGTAGGGACAGGGTATTAGGTCAGCCCCAGCATTTT.

The chain joins TRBV5-1 to TRBJ2-2; 9 bases match TRBD2. V was clipped by 2 bases and J by 2 bases; unmatched bases: 4. Germline V gene data show CDR1 as SGHRS and CDR2 as YFSETQ. The CDR3 has 16 residues. CDR3 DNA sequence: TGCGCCAGCAGCTTTTTAGCGGGAGATAACACCGGGGAGCTGTTTTTT. It encodes CASSFLAGDNTGELFF.

The chain recombines TRBV29-1 with TRBJ2-1; 7 bases align to TRBD2. Germline CDR1 and CDR2: SQVTM and ANQGSEA. This CDR3 contains 12 residues. V shed 6 bases and J 8 bases; nucleotides not matched to a gene: 7. Here the CDR3 DNA reads TGCAGCGTCCGGGAGGATTTCGATGAGCAGTTCTTC. This translates into CSVREDFDEQFF.

The chain joins TRBV7-8 to TRBJ2-5; D might be TRBD1 or TRBD2, each matching 5 bases. In germline, CDR1 is SGHVS, CDR2 FQNEAQ. Trimming removed 5 bases at V and 1 base at J, with 17 bases between. The CDR3 loop spans 16 amino acids. In DNA form, the CDR3 reads TGTGCCAGCAGCCCACAGAGCGGCAGGGTCCAAGAGACCCAGTACTTC. Protein product: CASSPQSGRVQETQYF.

A few counts support this clone. V usage is TRBV7-9 and J usage is TRBJ1-1; D not certain. CDR1 is SEHNR, CDR2 FQNEAQ, per germline (reference sequence). CDR3 length: 12 residues. Deletions cut 5 bases from V and 9 bases from J, with 13 bases between. CDR3 sequence reads: CASSLQKEKAFF. CDR3 nucleotide sequence: TGTGCCAGCAGCCTACAGAAGGAAAAAGCTTTCTTT.